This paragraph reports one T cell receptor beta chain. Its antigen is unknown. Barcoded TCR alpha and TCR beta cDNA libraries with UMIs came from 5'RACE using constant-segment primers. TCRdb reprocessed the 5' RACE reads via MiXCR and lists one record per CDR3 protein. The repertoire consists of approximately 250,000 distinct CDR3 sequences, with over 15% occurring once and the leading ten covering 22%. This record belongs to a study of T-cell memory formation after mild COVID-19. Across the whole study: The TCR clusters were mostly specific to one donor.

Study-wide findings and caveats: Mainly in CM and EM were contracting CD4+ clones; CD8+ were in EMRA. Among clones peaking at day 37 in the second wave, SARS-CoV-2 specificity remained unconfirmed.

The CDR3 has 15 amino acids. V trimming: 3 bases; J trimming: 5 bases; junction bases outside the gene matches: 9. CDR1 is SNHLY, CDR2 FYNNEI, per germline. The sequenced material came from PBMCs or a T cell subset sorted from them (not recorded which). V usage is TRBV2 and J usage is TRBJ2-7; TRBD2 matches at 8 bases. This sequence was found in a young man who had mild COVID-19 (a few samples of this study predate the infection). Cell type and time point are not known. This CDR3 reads CASSDPGGGRHEQYF. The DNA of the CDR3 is TGTGCCAGCAGTGACCCGGGCGGGGGGCGCCACGAGCAGTACTTC.